These 15 T cell receptor beta chains were all obtained from the same sample, sequenced in a study of memory CD4+ T cells and cytomegalovirus serostatus. Single viable CD3+CD4+CD8-CD45RO+ cells were sorted as the memory CD4+ T cells. Clones were read by immunoSEQ multiplex PCR, and TCRdb kept only the in-frame ones, dropping some. The sample includes nearly 60,000 clones, around 80% of them seen just once. Specimen: memory CD4+ T cells from blood. The receptors shown here come from an adult in good health and CMV-seronegative.

The CDR3 region is CASSRQSNEQYF. As DNA, the CDR3 is TGTGCCAGTAGTAGGCAATCCAACGAGCAGTACTTC. V and J are TRBV19 and TRBJ2-7; D is uncertain. CDR3 length equals 12 residues. The V gene's germline CDR1 is LNHDA and CDR2 SQIVND (reference sequence). Deletions cut 4 bases from V and 5 bases from J, with 9 bases between.

The rearrangement links TRBV19 to TRBJ2-1; the D gene is possibly TRBD1 (6 bases). CDR3 size: 14 residues. Germline values: CDR1 LNHDA, CDR2 SQIVND (reference sequence). Trimming took off 6 bases at V and 6 bases at J, with 15 bases between the two ends. In nucleotides, the CDR3 is TGTGCCAGTAGCATAAGAACAGGGACCAATGAGCAGTTCTTC. It is translated as CASSIRTGTNEQFF.

This clone was detected only once. This chain uses TRBV23-1 with TRBJ2-7; TRBD2 agrees at 7 bases. TRBV23-1 is filed as an ORF, its function uncertain. J was trimmed by 4 bases and V by 11 bases; bases with no gene match: 11. This CDR3 has 13 amino acids. The CDR3 protein is CAGPTSRPYEQYF. In nucleotides, the CDR3 is TGCGCCGGACCGACTAGCCGGCCTTACGAGCAGTACTTC.

The V and J genes are TRBV27 and TRBJ2-2; D possibly corresponds to TRBD2 (5 bases). The CDR3 runs 16 residues. The germline V gene encodes CDR1 MNHEY and CDR2 SMNVEV (reference sequence). Trimming took off 5 bases at V and 3 bases at J, with 16 bases between the two ends. In nucleotides, the CDR3 is TGTGCCAGCAGTCCGCAACTAGTCATCGACACCGGGGAGCTGTTTTTT. Its protein is CASSPQLVIDTGELFF.

This rearrangement joins TRBV11-2 to TRBJ1-2; D is uncertain. The CDR3 has 15 amino acids. V dropped 0 bases and J dropped 4 bases, with 12 bases sitting between them. Looked up from germline, CDR1 is SGHAT and CDR2 is FQNNGV. The CDR3 region has the DNA TGTGCCAGCAGCTTAGAATCGGCAGGCAGCTATGGCTACACCTTC. It translates to CASSLESAGSYGYTF.

The rearrangement joins TRBV7-8 to TRBJ1-2; the D is unclear. The germline V and J ends were trimmed by 1 base and 8 bases, with 8 bases remaining between them. CDR3 length: 12 residues. CDR1 is SGHVS and CDR2 is FQNEAQ in the germline V gene. CDR3 sequence: CASSLDQEGYTF. CDR3 nucleotide sequence: TGTGCCAGCAGCTTAGACCAAGAGGGCTACACCTTC.

The chain is built from TRBV27 and TRBJ1-5, with a possible D match to TRBD1 (6 bases). The germline V gene encodes CDR1 MNHEY and CDR2 SMNVEV (reference sequence). This CDR3 contains 15 residues. The V end was cut by 2 bases, the J end by 3 bases, with 11 bases between. The CDR3 DNA reads TGTGCCAGCAGTTTACAGGGGCTGGACAATCAGCCCCAGCATTTT. Translation gives CASSLQGLDNQPQHF.

The CDR3 protein is CASSDITHRTYEQYF. CDR3 nucleotides: TGTGCCAGCAGCGATATAACACATAGAACCTACGAGCAGTACTTC. This rearrangement joins TRBV7-9 to TRBJ2-7; D remains ambiguous. Germline V gene sequence: CDR1 SEHNR, CDR2 FQNEAQ (reference sequence). CDR3 size: 15 residues. V shed 5 bases and J shed 2 bases, with 16 bases lying between them.

The V gene is TRBV29-1, the J gene TRBJ2-3, with 14 bases aligning to TRBD2. Per germline, CDR1 SQVTM and CDR2 ANQGSEA. With 4 bases clipped from V and 6 bases from J, the junction kept 3 bases outside the gene matches. The CDR3 loop spans 14 amino acids. The CDR3 is CSVGTSGRYDTQYF. The CDR3 DNA is TGCAGCGTTGGGACTAGCGGGAGGTACGATACGCAGTATTTT.

A few counts support this clone. The chain is built from TRBV7-2 and TRBJ1-5, with TRBD1 as a possible D gene (5 bases). The CDR3 sequence is 16 residues long. Per germline, CDR1 SGHTA and CDR2 FQGNSA. V lost 4 bases and J 1 base, leaving 14 bases between the germline ends. The CDR3 DNA follows: TGTGCCAGCAGCTCCTGGGTAGGGGAGAGCAATCAGCCCCAGCATTTT. As protein: CASSSWVGESNQPQHF.

The chain combines TRBV5-6 with TRBJ2-7, with 8 nucleotides matching TRBD2. Trimming cost V 0 bases and J 6 bases; bases outside gene matches: 8. The length of the CDR3 is 15 residues. Per the germline V gene, CDR1 is SGHDT and CDR2 is YYEEEE. Written as DNA, the CDR3 is TGTGCCAGCAGCTTGGGCTCGGGACTAGTCTCCGAGCAGTACTTC. This translates into CASSLGSGLVSEQYF.

The chain couples TRBV2 to TRBJ2-3; D remains ambiguous. The CDR3 is made up of 14 amino acids. From germline, CDR1 is SNHLY and CDR2 FYNNEI. V lost 6 bases, J lost 2 bases, and 12 bases lay in between. The chain's CDR3 is CASSAAQVTDTQYF. As DNA, the CDR3 is TGTGCCAGCAGCGCCGCCCAGGTCACAGATACGCAGTATTTT.

The V and J genes are TRBV11-2 and TRBJ2-5; a possible D gene is TRBD2 (5 bases). The CDR3 consists of 13 residues. CDR1 and CDR2 from the germline V gene are SGHAT and FQNNGV. Trimming left V 4 bases short and J 9 bases short, with 15 bases between. As DNA, the CDR3 is TGTGCCAGCAGCTCCTTCCGGTCCGGGGCCCAGTACTTC. This translates into CASSSFRSGAQYF.

The V and J genes are TRBV15 and TRBJ1-1; no clear D gene. The V end lost 8 bases, the J end lost 3 bases, and 16 bases lay between the germline ends. The germline V gene has CDR1 LNHNV and CDR2 YYDKDF (reference sequence). The CDR3 sequence is 14 residues long. CDR3 nucleotides: TGTGCCACCCGGGAGGTCGGAGGTGACACTGAAGCTTTCTTT. This encodes CATREVGGDTEAFF.

The chain joins TRBV28 to TRBJ1-5; 8 bases are a match to TRBD1. J lost 5 bases, V lost 2 bases, and 5 bases had no gene match. Germline V CDR1 and CDR2: MDHEN, SYDVKM. The CDR3 is 15 amino acids. Here the CDR3 reads CASSLPGGADQPQHF. The CDR3 DNA reads as TGTGCCAGCAGTTTACCAGGGGGCGCGGATCAGCCCCAGCATTTT.